Given below is one TCR beta chain in context. This sample was included in a study of blood T cell repertoires in COVID-19. Study information: Italy, Spain and the United States were the sources of the convalescent and acute COVID-19 samples. T cells, B-cell-depleted T cells, or PBMCs provided the cDNA or gDNA that served as material.

The CDR3 covers 16 residues. Trimming stripped 4 bases from V and 2 bases from J, with 18 bases between. CDR1 and CDR2 (germline): SGDLS, YYNGEE. TCRdb's table, derived via immunoSEQ multiplex PCR, lists solely in-frame clones and lacks some. The repertoire holds about 250,000 clones, with around nine tenths as singletons. The sequenced sample was peripheral blood. This receptor was obtained from a woman aged 60-75 years who had recovered from COVID-19. The V and J genes are TRBV9 and TRBJ1-2; D ambiguous. The CDR3 reads CASSHGTPNGNYGYTF. For the CDR3, the DNA is TGTGCCAGCAGCCACGGCACCCCGAACGGGAACTATGGCTACACCTTC.